This entry describes one TCR beta chain. What antigen it recognizes has not been identified. No quality values exist for individual bases; no much larger clone is one base distant. Libraries were made using the immunoSEQ multiplex PCR assay. This is the immuneACCESS table as TCRdb keeps it, with only in-frame sequences that have V and J called. A part of the clones is gone; compared with another copy, unresolved V genes explain less than half, and the rest is unexplained. The sample data list tens of thousands of clones, and 85% to 95% of these were observed just once. The top ten constitute more than 0.6% of the sample. The record originates from a study of T cell changes during pregnancy in multiple sclerosis (dated by TCRdb to between 2019 and 2020). About the investigation overall: The study looked at changes in the T cell repertoire across pregnancy in women with multiple sclerosis.

From a lookup of the germline V gene, CDR1 and CDR2 are SGHTA and FQGNSA. Here V drops 5 bases and J drops 4 bases, and the junction holds 2 bases not matched to any gene. CDR3 length: 13 amino acids, cysteine to phenylalanine. Only the CDR3 region is kept as DNA, spanning 39 bases read in frame from base 1. The TCR comes from a female donor with multiple sclerosis, enrolled in a pregnancy study. Sample: CD4+ T cells from peripheral blood mononuclear cells, taken in the third trimester of pregnancy. In this chain, TRBV7-2 is recombined with TRBJ2-3, with 8 junctional bases fitting TRBD1. CDR3 sequence: CASSPGGSDTQYF. The DNA sequence follows: TGTGCCAGCAGCCCAGGGGGCTCAGATACGCAGTATTTT.